The present TCR beta chain was sequenced within a study of shared clonotypes between healthy human individuals. Libraries were prepared by immunoSEQ multiplex PCR; TCRdb keeps only in-frame clonotypes and omits some of them. This sample has about 110,000 clones, with under 70% found just once. Study results and caveats: For naive CD4 cells, roughly 4.8% of clonotypes were shared across a handful of donors.

In the case of this clone: Its antigen is currently unknown.

The specimen was memory CD8+ T cells sorted from blood. Noted subset: CD45RO+ cells pooled with CCR7-negative TemRA cells. The source of this sequence is a woman aged 25 to 39 in good health.

This CDR3 is CASSQSCDRVELSNQPQHF. In DNA, the CDR3 is TGCGCCAGCAGTCAATCTTGCGACAGGGTAGAATTGAGCAATCAGCCCCAGCATTTT. The chain has TRBV23-1 and TRBJ1-5; 7 bases match TRBD1. TRBV23-1 has ORF status, its function being uncertain. The CDR3 extends over 19 amino acids. V lost 0 bases and J lost 1; bases outside the gene matches: 12.